What follows are 30 T cell receptor beta chains derived from one specimen sequenced in a study of T cell repertoires in cytomegalovirus infection. These receptors lack a known antigen. TCRdb reprocessed the reads via MiXCR and lists one record per CDR3 protein. Of about 130,000 distinct CDR3 sequences in the sample, more than 25% were seen once. Sequencing used CD8+ T cells from cultured PBMCs, obtained from culture after CMV antigen stimulation. All receptors come from a human donor in good health (CMV status not recorded). Some clones in this sample may be carry-over from other donors' samples.

The rearrangement joins TRBV15 to TRBJ1-5; TRBD1 matches at 7 bases. Germline assignment: CDR1 LNHNV and CDR2 YYDKDF (reference sequence). The CDR3 is 14 amino acids. The ends lost 9 bases at V and 3 bases at J; junction bases unmatched: 8. The CDR3, as DNA: TGTGCCACTGCTGGGGGACAGACCAATCAGCCCCAGCATTTT. It yields the protein CATAGGQTNQPQHF.

Comment on this clonotype: A clone one base away is much larger, so this may be a read error. The chain is built from TRBV5-6 and TRBJ2-4, with D perhaps TRBD1 (6 bases). Germline V gives CDR1 SGHDT, CDR2 YYEEEE. The length of the CDR3 is 16 residues. V was shortened by 4 bases and J by 3 bases, with 17 bases between the two germline ends. The CDR3 region is CASSTGQSLGKNIQYF. The CDR3 DNA follows: TGTGCCAGCAGCACTGGACAGTCTTTAGGCAAAAACATTCAGTACTTC.

This clonotype has ten or more counts. The genes are TRBV6-5 and TRBJ2-1, with D perhaps TRBD1 (5 bases). The V gene's germline CDR1 is MNHEY and CDR2 SVGAGI. V lost 8 bases, J lost 5 bases, and 16 bases lay in between. The CDR3 runs to 14 residues. The CDR3, as DNA: TGTGCCAGCTCGAGGACACTAATTGACAATGAGCAGTTCTTC. It codes for CASSRTLIDNEQFF.

The genes are TRBV7-4 and TRBJ2-7; D gene ambiguous. V lost 5 bases and J lost 3, with 8 bases in between. CDR1 is SGHVT and CDR2 is SQSDAQ in the germline V gene. CDR3 size: 12 residues. The CDR3 protein is CASSRESYEQYF. CDR3 in DNA: TGTGCCAGCAGCCGAGAGAGCTACGAGCAGTACTTC. The variable domain in full, completed from reference TRBV7-4 and TRBJ2-7, reads GAGVSQSPRYKVAKRGRDVALRCDSISGHVTLYWYRQTLGQGSEVLTYSQSDAQRDKSGRPSGRFSAERPERSVSTLKIQRTEQGDSAVYLCASSRESYEQYFGPGTRLTVT.

This sequence joins TRBV6-1 and TRBJ1-1; D is perhaps TRBD1 (6 bases). CDR1 is MNHNS, CDR2 SASEGT, per germline. Between the trimmed V and J ends, which lost 8 bases and 7 bases, there was a span of 11 bases. The CDR3 is made up of 11 amino acids. CDR3 in amino acids: CASLSTGEAFF. Written as DNA, the CDR3 is TGTGCCAGCCTATCGACAGGTGAAGCTTTCTTT.

This clonotype was seen a handful of times. The chain joins TRBV12-5 to TRBJ1-1, with 8 bases fitting TRBD1. The CDR3 is 14 amino acids. Germline V lookup: CDR1 LGHNT, CDR2 FRNRAP. The trim removed 4 bases at V and 8 bases at J, leaving 9 bases unmatched. CDR3 coding DNA: TGTGCTAGTGGTTCACGGACAGGGCGGGAGGAAGCTTTCTTT. Its protein is CASGSRTGREEAFF.

This clonotype was found a few times. This chain joins TRBV4-3 and TRBJ2-1; TRBD2 agrees at 10 bases. Germline-derived CDR1 and CDR2 are LGHNA and YSLEER. The CDR3 sequence is 17 residues long. Trimming cost V 2 bases and J 3 bases; bases outside gene matches: 7. CDR3 residues: CASSQTASGGLYNEQFF. In nucleotides, the CDR3 is TGCGCCAGCAGCCAAACAGCTAGCGGGGGCCTCTACAATGAGCAGTTCTTC.

The chain joins TRBV7-2 to TRBJ2-7; D might be TRBD1 or TRBD2, each matching 6 bases. V shed 7 bases and J shed 3 bases, with 25 bases lying between them. Germline CDR1 reads SGHTA; CDR2 reads FQGNSA. The CDR3 contains 17 residues. CDR3 DNA: TGTGCCAGCAACTTCCTTTTGGGGAGGACAGCGGACTACGAGCAGTACTTC. As protein: CASNFLLGRTADYEQYF.

This clonotype came up many times. This chain links TRBV7-2 with TRBJ2-1, with D perhaps being TRBD1 or TRBD2 (5 bases each). Trimming left V 4 bases short and J 0 bases short, with 10 bases between. Germline V gene lookup returns CDR1 SGHTA and CDR2 FQGNSA. The CDR3 length is 15 residues. The CDR3 loop is CASSWGPSSYNEQFF. The CDR3 DNA is TGTGCCAGCAGCTGGGGACCTAGCTCCTACAATGAGCAGTTCTTC.

This chain joins TRBV2 and TRBJ1-2; D unresolved. Deletions cut 10 bases from V and 8 bases from J, with 20 bases between. The CDR3 is 13 residues long. Germline CDR1 and CDR2: SNHLY and FYNNEI. This chain's CDR3 is CATGSGRAYGYTF. CDR3 DNA: TGTGCCACCGGAAGTGGGAGGGCGTACGGCTACACCTTC. The variable domain in full, completed from reference TRBV2 and TRBJ1-2, reads EPEVTQTPSHQVTQMGQEVILRCVPISNHLYFYWYRQILGQKVEFLVSFYNNEISEKSEIFDDQFSVERPDGSNFTLKIRSTKLEDSAMYFCATGSGRAYGYTFGSGTRLTVV.

V and J are TRBV27 and TRBJ1-4, with 7 bases that match TRBD1. The CDR3 sequence is 18 residues long. With V trimmed by 0 bases and J by 8 bases, 15 bases remained unmatched. Germline CDR1 reads MNHEY; CDR2 reads SMNVEV (reference sequence). In DNA, the CDR3 is TGTGCCAGCAGTTTATCACCGGGACAGCATCCTGTATGGGAAAAACTGTTTTTT. This sequence encodes CASSLSPGQHPVWEKLFF.

This clonotype was picked up many times. CDR3: CASSQDIGTGGSTQYF. CDR3 bases: TGCGCCAGCAGCCAAGATATCGGGACAGGGGGGAGTACGCAGTATTTT. The chain couples TRBV4-1 to TRBJ2-3, with TRBD1 matching over 11 bases. Germline V lookup: CDR1 MGHRA, CDR2 YSYEKL. The CDR3 totals 16 residues. The ends lost 0 bases at V and 8 bases at J; junction bases unmatched: 7.

CDR3 DNA sequence: TGTGCCAGCTCACGACCGGGACAGGGCATCAATGAGCAGTTCTTC. Protein product: CASSRPGQGINEQFF. This chain links TRBV18 with TRBJ2-1; 9 bases agree with TRBD1. The trim removed 4 bases at V and 6 bases at J, leaving 7 bases unmatched. The CDR3 consists of 15 residues. Per germline, CDR1 KGHSH and CDR2 LQKENI.

The chain is built from TRBV6-8 and TRBJ2-5; TRBD1 matches 8 bases. Germline V lookup: CDR1 MNHGY, CDR2 SAAAGT. The CDR3 consists of 16 residues. The ends lost 2 bases at V and 5 bases at J; junction bases unmatched: 10. CDR3 region: CASSYGSDRVGETQYF. DNA of the CDR3: TGTGCCAGCAGTTACGGTTCGGACAGGGTAGGGGAGACCCAGTACTTC.

The CDR3 reads CASSRRETQYF. CDR3 nucleotides: TGTGCCAGCAGCCGGCGAGAGACCCAGTACTTC. V is TRBV12-3 or TRBV12-4 and J is TRBJ2-5; no firm D call. Trimming removed 6 bases at V and 4 bases at J, with 6 bases between. The CDR3 runs 11 residues.

The J gene is TRBJ2-6, the V gene TRBV7-8, with 7 nucleotides matching TRBD1. The V and J ends lost 5 bases and 0 bases, in that order; junction bases with no gene match: 16. CDR3 size: 20 residues. The V gene's germline CDR1 is SGHVS and CDR2 FQNEAQ. Here the CDR3 DNA reads TGTGCCAGCAGCCCAGGGACAGTTAATGGCCTATACTCTGGGGCCAACGTCCTGACTTTC. Residues: CASSPGTVNGLYSGANVLTF.

The rearrangement joins TRBV7-4 to TRBJ1-6, with no clear D. Germline V CDR1 and CDR2: SGHVT, SQSDAQ. The CDR3 runs to 12 residues. V lost 2 bases and J 11 bases, leaving 7 bases between the germline ends. This CDR3 reads CASSLYGPPLHF. Here the CDR3 DNA reads TGTGCCAGCAGCTTATACGGCCCACCCCTCCACTTT.

This clonotype was observed a few times. The chain uses TRBV6-1 and TRBJ1-2; possible D gene TRBD1, 5 bases. The CDR3 spans 13 residues. The V and J ends lost 2 bases and 6 bases respectively, with 10 bases between them. The germline V gene encodes CDR1 MNHNS and CDR2 SASEGT. CDR3 in amino acids: CASSEWGGDGYTF. The CDR3 coding sequence is TGTGCCAGCAGTGAATGGGGAGGGGATGGCTACACCTTC.

A few counts support this clonotype. The chain has TRBV12-3 or TRBV12-4 and TRBJ1-4, with D maybe TRBD1 (6 bases). The V end was cut by 2 bases, the J end by 12 bases, with 16 bases between. The CDR3 spans 14 residues. The CDR3 is CASSLWGRQGELFF. Here the CDR3 DNA reads TGTGCCAGCAGTTTATGGGGGCGGCAGGGTGAACTGTTTTTT.

Worth noting for this clonotype: At one end, the junction sequence differs from germline, possibly due to a read error. V is TRBV7-9 and J is TRBJ2-7; the D gene is possibly TRBD2 (5 bases). The CDR3 is 12 amino acids. The germline CDR1 and CDR2 sequences are SEHNR and FQNEAQ (reference sequence). The CDR3 nucleotides read TGTGCCAGCAGCTCAAACCCGGGAACAAGGCACTTC. Its protein product is CASSSNPGTRHF.

The V and J genes are TRBV20-1 and TRBJ2-3; the D gene is possibly TRBD2 (6 bases). Germline V gene lookup returns CDR1 DFQATT and CDR2 SNEGSKA (reference sequence). The CDR3 spans 15 residues. V was cut by 0 bases and J by 9 bases, with 19 bases left in between. As DNA, the CDR3 is TGCAGTGCTAGAGATATCCTAGCGTTTCACTCAACGCAGTATTTT. It codes for CSARDILAFHSTQYF.

The chain combines TRBV4-3 with TRBJ1-1; D ambiguous. CDR1 LGHNA and CDR2 YSLEER come from the germline V gene. With 4 bases removed from V and 9 bases from J, the gap between germline ends came to 9 bases. This CDR3 is built from 11 residues. The CDR3 reads CASSPARKAFF. Here the CDR3 DNA reads TGCGCCAGCAGCCCAGCGCGTAAAGCTTTCTTT.

This rearrangement joins TRBV9 to TRBJ2-7; perhaps TRBD1 as D (5 bases). The CDR3 has 15 amino acids. V dropped 3 bases and J dropped 2 bases, with 15 bases sitting between them. CDR1 is SGDLS and CDR2 is YYNGEE in the germline V gene. Here the CDR3 reads CASSAGMQGTYEQYF. The DNA for the CDR3 is TGTGCCAGCAGCGCAGGTATGCAGGGAACCTACGAGCAGTACTTC.

The V call is TRBV7-9, the J call TRBJ2-5; D uncertain. Trimming shortened V by 3 bases and J by 1 base, and 9 bases separated the two germline ends. Germline CDR1 is SEHNR and CDR2 is FQNEAQ (reference sequence). The CDR3 is 14 residues long. The CDR3, as DNA: TGTGCCAGCAGCTTTGGAAGGAGCCAAGAGACCCAGTACTTC. The encoded protein is CASSFGRSQETQYF.

This clonotype has a handful of counts. The rearrangement joins TRBV7-9 to TRBJ1-1; no definite D call. CDR1 and CDR2 from the germline V gene are SEHNR and FQNEAQ (reference sequence). Trimming left V 8 bases short and J 5 bases short, with 3 bases between. This CDR3 is 9 amino acids long. CDR3 nucleotides: TGTGCCAGCCCGACTGAAGCTTTCTTT. This codes for CASPTEAFF.

This clonotype has only a few counts. This chain links TRBV27 with TRBJ1-1; D is possibly TRBD1 (6 bases). The CDR3 runs to 16 residues. Germline CDR1 MNHEY, CDR2 SMNVEV (reference sequence). V dropped 6 bases and J dropped 1 base, with 18 bases sitting between them. CDR3 bases: TGTGCCAGCAGCTCGAAAGGGGCAGGGGAGAACACTGAAGCTTTCTTT. It translates to CASSSKGAGENTEAFF.

This CDR3 is CASSSGIQPQHF. CDR3 sequence (DNA): TGTGCCAGCAGCTCAGGGATTCAGCCCCAGCATTTT. The rearrangement links TRBV5-6 to TRBJ1-5; a weak D match, TRBD1 (5 bases). The germline V and J ends were trimmed by 3 bases and 6 bases, with 7 bases remaining between them. The CDR3 consists of 12 residues. The V gene's germline CDR1 is SGHDT and CDR2 YYEEEE.

This chain joins TRBV7-9 and TRBJ2-2; 9 bases align to TRBD1. The CDR3 loop spans 17 amino acids. Germline loops: CDR1 SEHNR, CDR2 FQNEAQ (reference sequence). Germline trimming cut 6 bases from V and 0 bases from J; bases unmatched to any gene: 8. The CDR3 here is CASRRLGTGTNTGELFF. The DNA for the CDR3 is TGTGCCAGCAGAAGACTAGGGACAGGGACGAACACCGGGGAGCTGTTTTTT. The whole variable domain, remainder taken from reference TRBV7-9 and TRBJ2-2, is DTGVSQNPRHKITKRGQNVTFRCDPISEHNRLYWYRQTLGQGPEFLTYFQNEAQLEKSRLLSDRFSAERPKGSFSTLEIQRTEQGDSAMYLCASRRLGTGTNTGELFFGEGSRLTVL.

The V gene is TRBV4-1, the J gene TRBJ1-5, with D uncertain. The germline V and J ends were trimmed by 0 bases and 2 bases, with 11 bases remaining between them. CDR3 length equals 16 residues. Per the germline V gene, CDR1 is MGHRA and CDR2 is YSYEKL. DNA of the CDR3: TGCGCCAGCAGCCAAGATTTCGGTGCCGGCAATCAGCCCCAGCATTTT. Protein sequence: CASSQDFGAGNQPQHF.

This chain joins TRBV7-2 and TRBJ2-1, with D tentatively TRBD2 (7 bases). CDR1 SGHTA and CDR2 FQGNSA come from the germline V gene. V shed 2 bases and J shed 2 bases, with 10 bases lying between them. The CDR3 is made up of 15 amino acids. In DNA form, the CDR3 reads TGTGCCAGCAGCTTATGGGGGGGCCCCTACAATGAGCAGTTCTTC. Its translation is CASSLWGGPYNEQFF.